This T cell receptor (beta chain) was documented in a study of blood T cell repertoires in COVID-19. Study summary: Researchers got acute and convalescent COVID-19 samples from the United States, Italy and Spain. T cells, B-cell-depleted T cells, or PBMCs supplied cDNA or gDNA.

Authors' analysis steps: Amplification with reference gene primers provided the estimates of nucleated cell counts. Measured with immunoSEQ multiplex PCR; TCRdb has only the in-frame clones, and not every one. D and trimming come from the DNA, and the V and J calls and clone size come from that table. Of 120,000 or so clones listed, approximately 80% were seen once; the top ten hold around 1.9%. The sequence came from an older man with acute or convalescent COVID-19. Specimen: peripheral blood.

DNA of the CDR3: TGTGCCAGCAGTCAGTTGGACAGGGGGTTCTACGAGCAGTACTTC. This gives the protein CASSQLDRGFYEQYF. The gene calls are TRBV6-5 and TRBJ2-7; 10 bases are shared with TRBD1. Germline CDR1 is MNHEY and CDR2 is SVGAGI. V lost 5 bases and J lost 3; bases outside the gene matches: 7. The CDR3 consists of 15 residues.